The sample holds a few counts of the clone carrying this T cell receptor beta chain. This entry belongs to a study of identical twins. TCRdb analysed the 5' RACE reads with MiXCR anew, one entry per CDR3 protein. Altogether some 500,000 distinct CDR3 sequences are present, 14% being singletons, with the ten largest covering 0.4% to 0.55%. CDR3 length equals 10 residues. The germline V and J ends were trimmed by 5 bases and 7 bases, with 6 bases remaining between them. The germline V gene encodes CDR1 DFQATT and CDR2 SNEGSKA (reference sequence). This sample was also put to use in a study of yellow fever vaccine responses in identical twins.

This TCR derives from a woman aged 18-29 years in good health. The gene calls are TRBV20-1 and TRBJ2-1, with unresolved D. Sequencing input: CD4+ T cells sorted from blood. CDR3 residues: CSALRNEQFF. CDR3 coding DNA: TGCAGTGCTCTAAGGAATGAGCAGTTCTTC.